This T cell receptor beta chain was obtained from a study of shared T cell receptors in the human thymus. Sequencing was performed with immunoSEQ multiplex PCR; in TCRdb, only in-frame clones are kept and a portion is missing. The table records hundreds of thousands of clones, roughly 90% of them present only once. CDR3 length equals 16 residues. Germline V gives CDR1 SGDLS, CDR2 YYNGEE. Trimming stripped 0 bases from V and 8 bases from J, with 18 bases between. These data were likewise used in another study, on human thymus T cells.

The V call is TRBV9, the J call TRBJ2-1; tentatively, D is TRBD2 (5 bases). This clonotype was obtained from a boy less than two years old with a congenital heart defect. Sequencing was performed on thymocytes. CDR3 loop: CASSVATRESIDEQFF. CDR3 DNA sequence: TGTGCCAGCAGCGTAGCTACGAGGGAGTCTATAGATGAGCAGTTCTTC.